Sequencing of this T cell receptor (beta chain) was carried out in a study of T cell responses to AZD1222 COVID-19 vaccine. Study findings and constraints: With dominance at 160-218 and 743-854, vaccine-associated CD4 TCRs spanned spike. Baseline testing showed seropositivity in only a handful of AZD1222 recipients. The repertoires were collected only after the peak T cell response.

As for this clone: Its antigen remains unidentified. Other DNA sequences within the sample encode an identical CDR3.

CDR1 is MDHEN, CDR2 SYDVKM, per germline. The ends were cut back, 2 bases at V and 4 bases at J, with 11 bases in the middle. The CDR3 contains 14 residues. The assay was immunoSEQ multiplex PCR, and TCRdb's table has in-frame clones only and misses some. The sample yields about 120,000 clones, about 92% seen once. The TCR was taken from an adult who received the AZD1222 COVID-19 vaccine. The input for sequencing was peripheral blood, taken 28 days after the second AZD1222 dose. The rearrangement uses TRBV28 and TRBJ1-2; D is perhaps TRBD1 (5 bases). The CDR3 reads CASSLGQGGYGYTF. The CDR3 nucleotides read TGTGCCAGCAGTTTAGGCCAGGGAGGCTATGGCTACACCTTC.